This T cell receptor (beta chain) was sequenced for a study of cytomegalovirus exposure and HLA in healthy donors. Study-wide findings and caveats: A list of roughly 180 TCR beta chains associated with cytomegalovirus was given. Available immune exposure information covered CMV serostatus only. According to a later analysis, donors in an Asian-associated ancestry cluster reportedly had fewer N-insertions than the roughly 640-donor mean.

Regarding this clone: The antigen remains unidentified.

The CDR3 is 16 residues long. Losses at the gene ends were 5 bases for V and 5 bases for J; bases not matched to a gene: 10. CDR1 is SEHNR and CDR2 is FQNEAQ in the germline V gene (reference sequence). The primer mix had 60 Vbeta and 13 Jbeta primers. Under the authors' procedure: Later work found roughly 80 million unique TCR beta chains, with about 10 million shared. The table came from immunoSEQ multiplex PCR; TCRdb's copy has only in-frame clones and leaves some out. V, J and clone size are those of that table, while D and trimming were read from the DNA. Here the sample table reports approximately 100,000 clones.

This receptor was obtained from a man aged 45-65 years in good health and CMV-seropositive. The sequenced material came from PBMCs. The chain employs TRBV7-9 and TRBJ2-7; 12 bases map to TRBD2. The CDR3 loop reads CASSPPGLAGINEQYF. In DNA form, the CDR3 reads TGTGCCAGCAGCCCCCCCGGACTAGCGGGAATCAACGAGCAGTACTTC. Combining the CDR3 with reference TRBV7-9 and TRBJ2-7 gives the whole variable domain DTGVSQNPRHKITKRGQNVTFRCDPISEHNRLYWYRQTLGQGPEFLTYFQNEAQLEKSRLLSDRFSAERPKGSFSTLEIQRTEQGDSAMYLCASSPPGLAGINEQYFGPGTRLTVT.